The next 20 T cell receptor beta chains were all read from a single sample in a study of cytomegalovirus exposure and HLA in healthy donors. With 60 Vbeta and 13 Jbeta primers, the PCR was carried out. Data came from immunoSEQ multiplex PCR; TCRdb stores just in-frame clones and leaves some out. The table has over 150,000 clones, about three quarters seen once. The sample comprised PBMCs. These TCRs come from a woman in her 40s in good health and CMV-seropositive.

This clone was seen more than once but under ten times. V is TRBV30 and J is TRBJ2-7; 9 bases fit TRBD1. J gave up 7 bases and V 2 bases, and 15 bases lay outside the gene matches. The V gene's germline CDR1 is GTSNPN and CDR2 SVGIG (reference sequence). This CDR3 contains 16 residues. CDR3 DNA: TGTGCCTGGAGTTCAGGGGACAGGGACCTGCATTGGGAGCAGTACTTC. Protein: CAWSSGDRDLHWEQYF.

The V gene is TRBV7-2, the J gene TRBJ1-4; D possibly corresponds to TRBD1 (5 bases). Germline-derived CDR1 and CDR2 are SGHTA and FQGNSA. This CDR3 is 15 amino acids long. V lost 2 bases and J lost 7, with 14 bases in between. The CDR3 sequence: CASSLIGQGLEKLFF. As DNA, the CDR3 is TGTGCCAGCAGCTTAATCGGCCAGGGACTTGAAAAACTGTTTTTT.

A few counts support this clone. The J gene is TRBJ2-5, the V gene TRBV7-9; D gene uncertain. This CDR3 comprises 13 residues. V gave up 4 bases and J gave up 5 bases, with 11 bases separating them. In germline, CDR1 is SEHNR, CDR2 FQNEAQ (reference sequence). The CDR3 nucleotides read TGTGCCAGCAGCTCCCCCCCGGTGGAGACCCAGTACTTC. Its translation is CASSSPPVETQYF.

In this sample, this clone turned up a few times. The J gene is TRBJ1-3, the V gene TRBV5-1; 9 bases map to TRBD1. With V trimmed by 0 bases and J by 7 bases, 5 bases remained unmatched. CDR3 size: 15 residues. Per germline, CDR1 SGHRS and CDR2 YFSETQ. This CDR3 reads CASSLGDRERNTIYF. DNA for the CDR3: TGCGCCAGCAGCTTGGGGGACAGGGAAAGGAACACCATATATTTT.

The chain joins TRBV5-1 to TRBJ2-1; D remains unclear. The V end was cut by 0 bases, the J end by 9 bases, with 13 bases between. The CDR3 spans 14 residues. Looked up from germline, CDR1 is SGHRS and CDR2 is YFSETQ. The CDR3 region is CASSLVAGFGEQFF. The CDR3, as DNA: TGCGCCAGCAGCTTGGTGGCAGGCTTTGGTGAGCAGTTCTTC.

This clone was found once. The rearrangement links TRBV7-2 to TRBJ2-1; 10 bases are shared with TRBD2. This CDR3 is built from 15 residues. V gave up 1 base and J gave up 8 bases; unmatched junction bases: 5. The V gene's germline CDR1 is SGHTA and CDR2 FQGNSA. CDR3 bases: TGTGCCAGCAGCTTAGACCTAGCGGGAGCAGATGAGCAGTTCTTC. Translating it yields CASSLDLAGADEQFF. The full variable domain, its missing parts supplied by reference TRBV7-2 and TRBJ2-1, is GAGVSQSPSNKVTEKGKDVELRCDPISGHTALYWYRQSLGQGLEFLIYFQGNSAPDKSGLPSDRFSAERTGGSVSTLTIQRTQQEDSAVYLCASSLDLAGADEQFFGPGTRLTVL.

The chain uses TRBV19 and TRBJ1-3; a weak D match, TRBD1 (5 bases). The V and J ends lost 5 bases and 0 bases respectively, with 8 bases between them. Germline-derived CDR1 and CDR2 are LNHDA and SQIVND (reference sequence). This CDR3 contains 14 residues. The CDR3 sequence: CASSPDTSGNTIYF. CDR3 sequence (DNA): TGTGCCAGTAGTCCGGACACCTCTGGAAACACCATATATTTT.

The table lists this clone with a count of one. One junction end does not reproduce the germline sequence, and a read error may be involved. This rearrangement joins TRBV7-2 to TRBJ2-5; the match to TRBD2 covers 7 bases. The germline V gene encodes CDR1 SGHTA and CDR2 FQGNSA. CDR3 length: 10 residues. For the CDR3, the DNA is TGTGCCAGCAGCTCCCGGGACTACGACTTC. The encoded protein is CASSSRDYDF. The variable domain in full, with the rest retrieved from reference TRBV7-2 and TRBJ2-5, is GAGVSQSPSNKVTEKGKDVELRCDPISGHTALYWYRQSLGQGLEFLIYFQGNSAPDKSGLPSDRFSAERTGGSVSTLTIQRTQQEDSAVYLCASSSRDYDFGPGTRLLVL.

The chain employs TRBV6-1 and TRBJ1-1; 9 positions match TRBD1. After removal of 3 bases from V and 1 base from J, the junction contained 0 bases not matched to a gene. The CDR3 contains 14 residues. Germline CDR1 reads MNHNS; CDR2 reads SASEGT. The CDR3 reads CASSEDRGNTEAFF. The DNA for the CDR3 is TGTGCCAGCAGTGAGGACAGGGGGAACACTGAAGCTTTCTTT.

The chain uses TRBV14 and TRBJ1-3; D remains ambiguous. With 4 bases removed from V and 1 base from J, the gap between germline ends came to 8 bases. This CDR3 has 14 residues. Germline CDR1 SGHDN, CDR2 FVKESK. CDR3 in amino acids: CASSLPGSGNTIYF. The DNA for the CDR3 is TGTGCCAGCAGCCTACCGGGGTCTGGAAACACCATATATTTT.

This CDR3 is CASSFEPGSNYGYTF. The CDR3 DNA is TGTGCCAGCAGTTTTGAGCCCGGGAGTAACTATGGCTACACCTTC. The gene calls are TRBV28 and TRBJ1-2, with D unclear. Germline lookup yields CDR1 MDHEN and CDR2 SYDVKM. The CDR3 runs 15 residues. V lost 3 bases, J lost 1 base, and 12 bases lay in between.

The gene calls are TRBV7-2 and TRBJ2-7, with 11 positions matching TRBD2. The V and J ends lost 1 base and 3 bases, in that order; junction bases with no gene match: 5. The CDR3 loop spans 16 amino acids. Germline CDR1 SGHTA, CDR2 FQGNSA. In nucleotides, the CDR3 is TGTGCCAGCAGCTTAGAAAGTACTAGCGGGGGCTACGAGCAGTACTTC. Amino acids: CASSLESTSGGYEQYF.

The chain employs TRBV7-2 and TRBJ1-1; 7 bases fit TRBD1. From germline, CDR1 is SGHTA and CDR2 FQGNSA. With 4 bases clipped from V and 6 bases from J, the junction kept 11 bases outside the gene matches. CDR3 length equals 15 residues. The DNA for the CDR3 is TGTGCCAGCAGCTCAAACCCGACAGGGTACGCTGAAGCTTTCTTT. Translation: CASSSNPTGYAEAFF.

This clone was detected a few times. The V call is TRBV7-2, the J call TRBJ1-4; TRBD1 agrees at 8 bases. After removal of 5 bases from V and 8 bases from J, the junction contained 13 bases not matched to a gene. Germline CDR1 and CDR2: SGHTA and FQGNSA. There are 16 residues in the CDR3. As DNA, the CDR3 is TGTGCCAGCAGCGGAGGGACAGGCTACTTTGAAGAAAAACTGTTTTTT. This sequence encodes CASSGGTGYFEEKLFF.

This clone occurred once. CDR3 DNA sequence: TGTGCCATCAGTGAGTCACGCGGGGATCGGGAACAGCCCCAGCATTTT. Translating it yields CAISESRGDREQPQHF. This chain links TRBV10-3 with TRBJ1-5; D is unresolved. Germline CDR1 and CDR2: ENHRY and SYGVKD. The CDR3 totals 16 residues. Trimming pared 0 bases from V and 7 bases from J, leaving 16 bases between.

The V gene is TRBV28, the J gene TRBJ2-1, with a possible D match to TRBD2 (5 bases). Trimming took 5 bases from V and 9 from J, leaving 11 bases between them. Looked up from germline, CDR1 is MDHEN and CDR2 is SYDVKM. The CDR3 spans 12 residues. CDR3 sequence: CASSPLGSEQFF. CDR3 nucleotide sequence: TGTGCCAGCAGTCCCCTAGGGAGTGAGCAGTTCTTC.

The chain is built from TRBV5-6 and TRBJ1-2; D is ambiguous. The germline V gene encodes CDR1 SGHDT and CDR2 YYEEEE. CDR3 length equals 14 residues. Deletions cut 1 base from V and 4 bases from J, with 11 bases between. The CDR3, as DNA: TGTGCCAGCAGCTTGCTATCACAGCCCTATGGCTACACCTTC. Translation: CASSLLSQPYGYTF.

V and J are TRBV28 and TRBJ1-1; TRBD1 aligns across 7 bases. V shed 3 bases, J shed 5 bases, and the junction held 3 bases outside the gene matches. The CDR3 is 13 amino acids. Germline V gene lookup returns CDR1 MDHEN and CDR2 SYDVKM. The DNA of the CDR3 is TGTGCCAGCAGTTTCCCCAGGGGGACTGAAGCTTTCTTT. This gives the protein CASSFPRGTEAFF.

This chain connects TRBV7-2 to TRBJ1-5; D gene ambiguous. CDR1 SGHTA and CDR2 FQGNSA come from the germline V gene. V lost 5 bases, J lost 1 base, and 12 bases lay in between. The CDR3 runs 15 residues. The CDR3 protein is CASSARTGSNQPQHF. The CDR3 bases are TGTGCCAGCAGCGCCCGAACGGGAAGCAATCAGCCCCAGCATTTT.

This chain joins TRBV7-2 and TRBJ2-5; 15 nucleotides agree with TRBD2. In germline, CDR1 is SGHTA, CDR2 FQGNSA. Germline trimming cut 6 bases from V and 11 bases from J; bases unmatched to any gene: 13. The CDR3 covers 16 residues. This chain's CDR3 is CASRRSGGLAGGTQYF. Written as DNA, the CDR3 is TGTGCCAGCAGACGATCTGGGGGACTAGCGGGGGGTACTCAGTACTTC.